These 21 T cell receptor beta chains originate from one sample sequenced in a study of blood T cell repertoires in COVID-19. The method was immunoSEQ multiplex PCR; TCRdb's version includes in-frame clones alone and lacks a portion of them. Of tens of thousands of clones detected, about 87% appear once; the ten largest clones hold about 7%. The sequencing input was peripheral blood. Receptors originate from a man aged 60 to 69 with active or convalescent COVID-19.

This chain uses TRBV28 with TRBJ1-4; 8 positions match TRBD1. V was pared by 10 bases and J by 6 bases, with 7 bases of the junction left unmatched. Germline V gene data show CDR1 as MDHEN and CDR2 as SYDVKM. The CDR3 has 13 amino acids. The CDR3 sequence is CATKTGAYEKLFF. The DNA for the CDR3 is TGTGCCACCAAGACAGGGGCTTATGAAAAACTGTTTTTT.

Details on this clone: The junction does not match germline at one end; this may be a read error. The J gene is TRBJ2-2, the V gene TRBV11-3; possibly TRBD2 for D (5 bases). The CDR3 has 18 amino acids. Germline V CDR1 and CDR2: SGHNT, YENEEA. For the CDR3, the DNA is TGTGCCAGCAGCCCCCGGGGTAGGCAGGCCTCGAACACCGGGGAGCTGGTTTTT. This gives the protein CASSPRGRQASNTGELVF.

J is TRBJ2-1 and V is TRBV15; TRBD2 matches at 11 bases. V was pared by 3 bases and J by 9 bases, with 10 bases of the junction left unmatched. CDR1 and CDR2 from the germline V gene are LNHNV and YYDKDF (reference sequence). The CDR3 is 16 amino acids. The CDR3: CATSSGTSGFWGEQFF. For the CDR3, the DNA is TGTGCCACCAGCAGCGGGACTAGCGGCTTTTGGGGTGAGCAGTTCTTC.

The gene calls are TRBV6-1 and TRBJ2-7; 8 bases align to TRBD1. Looked up from germline, CDR1 is MNHNS and CDR2 is SASEGT. The CDR3 spans 15 residues. V gave up 3 bases and J gave up 7 bases; unmatched junction bases: 11. This chain's CDR3 is CASSEGTGQSKEQYF. The CDR3 DNA is TGTGCCAGCAGTGAGGGGACAGGCCAGAGCAAGGAGCAGTACTTC.

The rearrangement joins TRBV5-4 to TRBJ2-2, with D unresolved. Germline-derived CDR1 and CDR2 are SGHNT and YYREEE (reference sequence). Trimming cost V 2 bases and J 4 bases, with 9 bases left between them. The CDR3 is 14 residues long. The CDR3 sequence is CASSFWAFTGELFF. The CDR3 DNA is TGTGCCAGCAGCTTCTGGGCTTTCACCGGGGAGCTGTTTTTT.

This chain links TRBV24-1 with TRBJ1-6; D unclear. CDR3 size: 13 residues. V was shortened by 9 bases and J by 7 bases, with 12 bases between the two germline ends. CDR1 and CDR2 from the germline V gene are KGHDR and SFDVKD. The CDR3 nucleotides are TGTGCCACCCAAGCCCGGGGAAATTCACCCCTCCACTTT. It specifies CATQARGNSPLHF.

This clone showed up just once. The chain employs TRBV7-9 and TRBJ2-3; D perhaps matches TRBD2 (6 bases). The CDR3 is 17 residues long. Germline V gives CDR1 SEHNR, CDR2 FQNEAQ (reference sequence). Trimming took 2 bases from V and 1 from J, leaving 16 bases between them. The CDR3 nucleotides are TGTGCCAGCAGCTTATTGAAACGGGGGATGGGCACAGATACGCAGTATTTT. This encodes CASSLLKRGMGTDTQYF.

The chain recombines TRBV14 with TRBJ1-1, with a possible D match to TRBD1 (5 bases). This CDR3 has 14 amino acids. V lost 2 bases and J 4 bases, leaving 11 bases between the germline ends. Per germline, CDR1 SGHDN and CDR2 FVKESK. DNA of the CDR3: TGTGCCAGCAGCCAAAGGGGTGAAAGCACTGAAGCTTTCTTT. Its protein product is CASSQRGESTEAFF.

The sample holds one count of this clone. V usage is TRBV4-3 and J usage is TRBJ2-3; TRBD1 matches at 7 bases. CDR3 length: 16 residues. V lost 1 base to trimming and J lost 2 bases; unmatched junction nucleotides: 6. Germline CDR1 is LGHNA and CDR2 is YSLEER. CDR3 sequence reads: CASSQGYRGVTDTQYF. The DNA of the CDR3 is TGCGCCAGCAGCCAAGGGTACAGGGGAGTCACAGATACGCAGTATTTT.

This sequence joins TRBV27 and TRBJ2-3; D unclear. Trimming left V 6 bases short and J 14 bases short, with 9 bases between. CDR3 length: 9 amino acids. Germline V gives CDR1 MNHEY, CDR2 SMNVEV (reference sequence). The CDR3 loop reads CASSDCGYF. CDR3 DNA: TGTGCCAGCAGCGACTGTGGGTATTTT.

The gene calls are TRBV19 and TRBJ2-7; 8 positions match TRBD2. Germline-derived CDR1 and CDR2 are LNHDA and SQIVND (reference sequence). CDR3 size: 13 residues. V gave up 9 bases and J gave up 5 bases; unmatched junction bases: 9. The CDR3 nucleotides read TGTGCCAGCCGAGGGACTAGGATGAACGAGCAGTACTTC. It encodes CASRGTRMNEQYF.

This chain connects TRBV25-1 to TRBJ2-5; 7 bases are a match to TRBD1. This CDR3 contains 13 residues. Germline values: CDR1 MGHDK, CDR2 SYGVNS. V shed 5 bases, J shed 5 bases, and the junction held 5 bases outside the gene matches. CDR3 nucleotide sequence: TGTGCCAGCAGTCAAGGGGGCGGCGAGACCCAGTACTTC. Protein: CASSQGGGETQYF.

J is TRBJ1-2 and V is TRBV6-2 or TRBV6-3; D remains unclear. V lost 2 bases, J lost 2 bases, and 6 bases lay in between. The CDR3 runs to 13 residues. CDR1 MNHEY and CDR2 SVGEGT come from the germline V gene. The CDR3 DNA is TGTGCCAGCAGTTACGTTCAGAACTATGGCTACACCTTC. Amino acid sequence: CASSYVQNYGYTF.

The chain uses TRBV19 and TRBJ1-2; D gene uncertain. Germline CDR1 reads LNHDA; CDR2 reads SQIVND (reference sequence). V shed 10 bases and J shed 2 bases, with 8 bases lying between them. The CDR3 loop spans 11 amino acids. The CDR3 nucleotides read TGTGCCACTGAGTTGAACTATGGCTACACCTTC. It codes for CATELNYGYTF.

This clone came up once. The V and J genes are TRBV5-6 and TRBJ1-2, with 9 positions matching TRBD1. After removal of 3 bases from V and 7 bases from J, the junction contained 7 bases not matched to a gene. The CDR3 is made up of 14 amino acids. Germline values: CDR1 SGHDT, CDR2 YYEEEE. The CDR3 loop is CASSSHRGRGGYTF. The CDR3 DNA follows: TGTGCCAGCAGCTCACACAGGGGGCGTGGTGGCTACACCTTC.

This chain uses TRBV11-1 with TRBJ1-2; D not certain. Trimming took 1 base from V and 5 from J, leaving 5 bases between them. Germline CDR1 SGHAT, CDR2 FQDESV (reference sequence). The CDR3 spans 12 residues. For the CDR3, the DNA is TGTGCCAGCAGCTTAGGCGCTTATGGCTACACCTTC. This encodes CASSLGAYGYTF.

The CDR3 region is CATSAGTSSGNTIYF. As DNA, the CDR3 is TGTGCCACCAGTGCCGGGACATCCTCTGGAAACACCATATATTTT. The J gene is TRBJ1-3, the V gene TRBV24-1; a weak D match, TRBD1 (6 bases). Germline V gene sequence: CDR1 KGHDR, CDR2 SFDVKD. The V end lost 5 bases, the J end lost 0 bases, and 10 bases lay between the germline ends. The CDR3 is 15 residues long.

This clone was observed a single time. The chain links TRBV7-8 to TRBJ2-1, with a tentative D call TRBD1 (5 bases). CDR1 and CDR2 (germline): SGHVS, FQNEAQ. This CDR3 region has 14 residues. Trimming removed 8 bases at V and 0 bases at J, with 11 bases between. The CDR3 DNA is TGTGCCAGCGGGGCGGAGAGCTCCTACAATGAGCAGTTCTTC. Its translation is CASGAESSYNEQFF.

The chain has TRBV5-1 and TRBJ2-3; D gene ambiguous. This CDR3 region has 12 residues. The germline CDR1 and CDR2 sequences are SGHRS and YFSETQ. The V gene lost 0 bases and the J gene lost 6 bases, with 5 bases spanning the gap. The CDR3 is CASSLESDTQYF. CDR3 nucleotide sequence: TGCGCCAGCAGCTTGGAATCGGATACGCAGTATTTT.

The J gene is TRBJ2-6, the V gene TRBV18; the D is unclear. Trimming stripped 1 base from V and 0 bases from J, with 10 bases between. CDR1 and CDR2 (germline): KGHSH, LQKENI. The CDR3 runs 17 residues. The CDR3 bases are TGTGCCAGCTCACCACTACCGAAGAGCTCTGGGGCCAACGTCCTGACTTTC. Protein sequence: CASSPLPKSSGANVLTF.

The chain recombines TRBV27 with TRBJ1-1; no clear D gene. V was pared by 3 bases and J by 6 bases, with 8 bases between. The V gene's germline CDR1 is MNHEY and CDR2 SMNVEV (reference sequence). The CDR3 extends over 12 amino acids. The CDR3 reads CASSFWGAEAFF. In nucleotides, the CDR3 is TGTGCCAGCAGTTTCTGGGGAGCTGAAGCTTTCTTT.